This T cell receptor beta chain comes out of a study of OX40 agonist ivuxolimab in advanced cancers. The repertoire was sequenced with immunoSEQ multiplex PCR; TCRdb's copy has only in-frame clones and lacks some. This sample has over 45,000 clones; about 89% occur once, and the top ten carry about 28%. Germline CDR1 is SGHVS and CDR2 is FQNEAQ. The CDR3 loop spans 14 amino acids. V was shortened by 5 bases and J by 7 bases, with 12 bases between the two germline ends. This clone has just a few counts. The source material was CD4+ or CD8+ T cells sorted from blood, sampled in a trial of the OX40 agonist ivuxolimab. This receptor was obtained from an adult with an advanced solid tumor such as melanoma, head and neck, liver or kidney cancer. This chain uses TRBV7-8 with TRBJ1-6; no reliable D call. The CDR3: CASSPRLGNSPLHF. The CDR3 DNA follows: TGTGCCAGCAGCCCTCGACTGGGAAATTCACCCCTCCACTTT.